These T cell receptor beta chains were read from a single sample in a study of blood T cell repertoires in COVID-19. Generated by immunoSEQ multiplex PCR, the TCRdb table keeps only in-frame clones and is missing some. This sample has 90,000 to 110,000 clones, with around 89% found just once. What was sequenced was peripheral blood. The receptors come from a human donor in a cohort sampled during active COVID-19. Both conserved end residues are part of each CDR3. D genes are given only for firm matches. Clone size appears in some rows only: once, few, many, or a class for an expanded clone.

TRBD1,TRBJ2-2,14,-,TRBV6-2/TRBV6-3,CASSETGLSRELFF,TGTGCCAGCAGTGAGACAGGGTTGAGCCGGGAGCTGTTTTTT
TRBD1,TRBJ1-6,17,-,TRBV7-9,CASSHTGGSSYNSPLHF,TGTGCCAGCAGCCATACAGGGGGGAGCTCCTATAATTCACCCCTCCACTTT
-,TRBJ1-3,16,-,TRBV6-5,CASSYSPRGSGNTIYF,TGTGCCAGCAGTTACAGCCCCAGGGGCTCTGGAAACACCATATATTTT
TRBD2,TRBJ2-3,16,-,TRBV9,CASSVAGGGSTDTQYF,TGTGCCAGCAGCGTAGCTGGGGGGGGGAGCACAGATACGCAGTATTTT
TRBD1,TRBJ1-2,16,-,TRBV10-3,CASKLTEQGATGGYTF,TGTGCCTCTAAGTTGACGGAGCAGGGGGCGACGGGGGGCTACACCTTC
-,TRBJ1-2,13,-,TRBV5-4,CASRARNREGYTF,TGTGCCAGCAGGGCGAGAAACAGGGAAGGCTACACCTTC
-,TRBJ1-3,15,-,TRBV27,CASSLRASSGNTIYF,TGTGCCAGCAGCCTCAGGGCTAGCTCTGGAAACACCATATATTTT
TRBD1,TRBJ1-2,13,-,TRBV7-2,CASSPTGVGGYTF,TGTGCCAGCAGCCCCACAGGGGTTGGGGGCTACACCTTC
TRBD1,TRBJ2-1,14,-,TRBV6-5,CASSYSRGLSGLFF,TGTGCCAGCAGTTACAGCAGGGGGCTAAGCGGCCTGTTCTTC
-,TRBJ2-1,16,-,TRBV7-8,CASSFYRVGSYNEQFF,TGTGCCAGCAGCTTTTACAGGGTGGGCTCCTACAATGAGCAGTTCTTC
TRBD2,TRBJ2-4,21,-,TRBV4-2,CASSQDRDLFGTSGAKNIQYF,TGTGCCAGCAGCCAAGATAGGGACCTTTTCGGGACTAGCGGGGCCAAAAACATTCAGTACTTC
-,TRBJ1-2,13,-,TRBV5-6,CASSRGNVNGYTF,TGTGCCAGCAGCCGGGGGAACGTTAATGGCTACACCTTC
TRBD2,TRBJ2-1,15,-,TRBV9,CASSVERGGSNEQFF,TGTGCCAGCAGCGTAGAGCGGGGGGGTAGTAATGAGCAGTTCTTC
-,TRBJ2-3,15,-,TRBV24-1,CATSDYSRSTDTQYF,TGTGCCACCAGTGATTATAGCAGATCCACAGATACGCAGTATTTT
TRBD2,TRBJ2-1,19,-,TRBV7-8,CASSLGLAGGMASYNEQFF,TGTGCCAGCAGCTTAGGGCTAGCGGGAGGTATGGCCTCCTACAATGAGCAGTTCTTC
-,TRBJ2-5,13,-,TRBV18,CASSPPGEETQYF,TGTGCCAGCTCACCACCAGGGGAAGAGACCCAGTACTTC
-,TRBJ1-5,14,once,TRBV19,CASSSLEGVQPQHF,TGTGCCAGTAGTAGCCTAGAAGGGGTTCAGCCCCAGCATTTT
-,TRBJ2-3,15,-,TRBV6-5,CASSYSWPTTDTQYF,TGTGCCAGCAGTTACTCTTGGCCCACGACAGATACGCAGTATTTT
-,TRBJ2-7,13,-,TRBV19,CASSISEGSEQYF,TGTGCCAGTAGTATATCGGAGGGGTCGGAGCAGTACTTC
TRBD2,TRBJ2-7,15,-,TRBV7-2,CASSLGLAAAFEQYF,TGTGCCAGCAGCTTAGGACTAGCTGCCGCTTTCGAGCAGTACTTC
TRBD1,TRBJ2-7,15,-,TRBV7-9,CASSPDGTGGYEQYF,TGTGCCAGCAGTCCAGACGGGACAGGAGGTTACGAGCAGTACTTC
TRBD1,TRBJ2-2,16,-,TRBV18,CASSPRDRDYTGELFF,TGTGCCAGCTCACCCCGGGACAGAGATTACACCGGGGAGCTGTTTTTT
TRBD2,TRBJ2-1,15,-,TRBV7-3,CASSLGRGSGAEQFF,TGTGCCAGCAGCTTAGGGCGGGGAAGCGGGGCTGAGCAGTTCTTC
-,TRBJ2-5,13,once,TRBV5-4,CASSLPGKETQYF,TGTGCCAGCAGCTTGCCAGGCAAGGAGACCCAGTACTTC
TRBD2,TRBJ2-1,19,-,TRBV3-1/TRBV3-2,CASSHQGLAGGEGYNEQFF,TGTGCCAGCAGCCACCAGGGACTAGCGGGAGGGGAGGGATACAATGAGCAGTTCTTC
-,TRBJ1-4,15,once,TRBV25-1,CASSEGGRLREKLFF,TGTGCCAGCAGTGAAGGGGGCAGACTTCGCGAAAAACTGTTTTTT
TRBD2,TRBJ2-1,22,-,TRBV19,CASSIAPPTSGGDDSSYNEQFF,TGTGCCAGTAGTATAGCCCCCCCCACTAGCGGGGGGGATGATAGCTCCTACAATGAGCAGTTCTTC
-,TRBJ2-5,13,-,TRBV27,CASSFTARETQYF,TGTGCCAGCAGTTTCACCGCGCGAGAGACCCAGTACTTC
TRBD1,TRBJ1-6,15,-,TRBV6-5,CASSLWETGGLPLHF,TGTGCCAGCAGCCTGTGGGAGACAGGGGGCCTCCCCCTCCACTTT
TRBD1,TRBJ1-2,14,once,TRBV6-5,CASSTADRTYGYTF,TGTGCCAGCAGCACCGCGGACAGGACGTATGGCTACACCTTC
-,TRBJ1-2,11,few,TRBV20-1,CSASNYGGYTF,TGCAGTGCTAGTAACTATGGTGGCTACACCTTC
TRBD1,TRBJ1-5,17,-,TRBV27,CASLGTGDEDSNQPQHF,TGTGCCAGCCTCGGGACAGGGGATGAGGATAGCAATCAGCCCCAGCATTTT
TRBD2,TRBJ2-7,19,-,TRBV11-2,CASSPSVPKWRGAPSEQYF,TGTGCCAGCAGCCCCTCTGTCCCAAAGTGGCGGGGGGCCCCTAGCGAGCAGTACTTC
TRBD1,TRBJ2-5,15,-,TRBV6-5,CASRQHGQGIETQYF,TGTGCCAGCAGGCAGCATGGACAGGGCATAGAGACCCAGTACTTC
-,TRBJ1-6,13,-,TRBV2,CASRPGESSPLHF,TGTGCCAGCAGGCCAGGGGAGAGTTCACCCCTCCACTTT
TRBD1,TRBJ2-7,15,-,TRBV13,CASSLQTGGRNEQYF,TGTGCCAGCAGCTTACAAACAGGGGGTCGGAACGAGCAGTACTTC
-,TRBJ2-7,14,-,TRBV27,CASSFASISYEQYF,TGTGCCAGCAGTTTTGCTAGCATCTCCTACGAGCAGTACTTC
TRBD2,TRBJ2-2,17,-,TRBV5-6,CASRGFWRGANTGELFF,TGTGCCAGCAGGGGATTCTGGCGGGGGGCGAACACCGGGGAGCTGTTTTTT
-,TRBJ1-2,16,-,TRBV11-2,CASSLDSSAGVYGYTF,TGTGCCAGCAGCTTAGATTCGTCGGCGGGGGTTTATGGCTACACCTTC
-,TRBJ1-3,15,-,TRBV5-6,CASSLLGFSGNTIYF,TGTGCCAGCAGCTTACTAGGCTTCTCTGGAAACACCATATATTTT
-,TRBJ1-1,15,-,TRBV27,CASSPEDSPNTEAFF,TGTGCCAGCAGTCCCGAGGACAGCCCGAACACTGAAGCTTTCTTT
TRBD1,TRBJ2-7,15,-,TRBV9,CASSVGPLTGGEQYF,TGTGCCAGCAGCGTAGGGCCTCTGACAGGGGGGGAGCAGTACTTC
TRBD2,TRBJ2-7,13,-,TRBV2,CASIYAGGGVKYF,TGTGCCAGCATATATGCGGGAGGGGGGGTGAAGTACTTC
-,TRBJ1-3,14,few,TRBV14,CASSPGLPGNTIYF,TGTGCCAGCAGCCCGGGACTGCCCGGAAACACCATATATTTT
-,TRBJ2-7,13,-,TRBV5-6,CASFQTGWDEQYF,TGTGCCAGCTTCCAGACAGGTTGGGACGAGCAGTACTTC
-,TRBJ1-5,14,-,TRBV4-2,CASSQEGAPQPQHF,TGTGCCAGCAGCCAAGAAGGGGCCCCACAGCCCCAGCATTTT
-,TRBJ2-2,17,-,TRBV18,CASSPRFGGANTGELFF,TGTGCCAGCTCACCACGTTTTGGGGGCGCGAACACCGGGGAGCTGTTTTTT
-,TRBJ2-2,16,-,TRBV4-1,CASSLPGRRATGELFF,TGCGCCAGCAGCCTTCCAGGGAGGAGAGCCACCGGGGAGCTGTTTTTT
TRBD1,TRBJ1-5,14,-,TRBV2,CASRGTGFDQPQHF,TGTGCCAGCAGGGGGACAGGGTTCGATCAGCCCCAGCATTTT
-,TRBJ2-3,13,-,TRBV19,CASSILSGDTQYF,TGTGCCAGTAGTATTCTGTCGGGAGATACGCAGTATTTT
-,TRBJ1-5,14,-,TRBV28,CASLTIGSNQPQHF,TGTGCCAGTCTAACTATCGGCAGCAATCAGCCCCAGCATTTT